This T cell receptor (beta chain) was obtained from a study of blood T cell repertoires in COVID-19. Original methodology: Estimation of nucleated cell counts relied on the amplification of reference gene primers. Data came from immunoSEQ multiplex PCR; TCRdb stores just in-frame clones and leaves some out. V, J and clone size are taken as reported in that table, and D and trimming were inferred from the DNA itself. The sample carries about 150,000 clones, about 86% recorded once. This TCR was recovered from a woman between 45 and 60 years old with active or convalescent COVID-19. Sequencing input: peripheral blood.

The DNA of the CDR3 is TGCGCCAGCAGCTTGACACGAATGAACACTGAAGCTTTCTTT. Amino acid sequence: CASSLTRMNTEAFF. The chain is built from TRBV5-1 and TRBJ1-1; no firm D call. Germline CDR1 reads SGHRS; CDR2 reads YFSETQ. V was trimmed by 1 base and J by 0 bases, leaving 7 bases between them. The CDR3 is 14 residues long. Drawing the rest from reference TRBV5-1 and TRBJ1-1, the complete variable domain is KAGVTQTPRYLIKTRGQQVTLSCSPISGHRSVSWYQQTPGQGLQFLFEYFSETQRNKGNFPGRFSGRQFSNSRSEMNVSTLELGDSALYLCASSLTRMNTEAFFGQGTRLTVV.